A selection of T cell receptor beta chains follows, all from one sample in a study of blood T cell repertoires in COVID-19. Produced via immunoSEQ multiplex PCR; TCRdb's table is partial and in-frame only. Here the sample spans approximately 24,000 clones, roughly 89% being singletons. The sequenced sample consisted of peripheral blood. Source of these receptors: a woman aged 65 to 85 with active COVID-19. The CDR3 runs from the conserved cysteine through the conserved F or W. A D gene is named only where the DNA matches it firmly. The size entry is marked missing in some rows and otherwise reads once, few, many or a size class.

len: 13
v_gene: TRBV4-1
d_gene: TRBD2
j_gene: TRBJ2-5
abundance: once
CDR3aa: CASSRLAVETQYF
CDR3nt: TGCGCCAGCAGCCGACTAGCGGTTGAGACCCAGTACTTC

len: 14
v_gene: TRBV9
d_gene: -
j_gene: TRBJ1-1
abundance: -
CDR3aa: CASSVAGPNTEAFF
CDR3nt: TGTGCCAGCAGCGTCGCAGGTCCTAACACTGAAGCTTTCTTT

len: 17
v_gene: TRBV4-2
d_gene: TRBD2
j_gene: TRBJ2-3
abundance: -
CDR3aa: CASSPALAGMQSDTQYF
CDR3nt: TGTGCCAGCAGCCCCGCATTAGCGGGGATGCAATCAGATACGCAGTATTTT

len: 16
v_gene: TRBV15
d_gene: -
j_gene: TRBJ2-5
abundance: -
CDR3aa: CATSRDRTAGGETQYF
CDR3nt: TGTGCCACCAGCAGAGACCGGACAGCAGGAGGAGAGACCCAGTACTTC

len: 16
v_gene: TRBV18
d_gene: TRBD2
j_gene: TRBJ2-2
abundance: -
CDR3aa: CASSPPQGGSSGELFF
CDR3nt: TGTGCCAGCTCACCACCCCAGGGAGGGTCATCCGGGGAGCTGTTTTTT

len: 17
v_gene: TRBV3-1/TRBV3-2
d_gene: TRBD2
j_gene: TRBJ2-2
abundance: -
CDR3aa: CASSRPLAGGLSGELFF
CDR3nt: TGTGCCAGCAGCCGCCCCCTAGCGGGGGGCCTCTCCGGGGAGCTGTTTTTT

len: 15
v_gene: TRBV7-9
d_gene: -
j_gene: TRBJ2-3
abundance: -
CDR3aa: CASSLVGGVTDTQYF
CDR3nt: TGTGCCAGCAGCTTAGTTGGCGGGGTCACAGATACGCAGTATTTT

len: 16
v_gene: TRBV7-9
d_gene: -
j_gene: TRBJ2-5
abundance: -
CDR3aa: CASSLPRLGSDETQYF
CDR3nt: TGTGCCAGCAGCTTACCCCGCTTAGGTAGCGACGAGACCCAGTACTTC

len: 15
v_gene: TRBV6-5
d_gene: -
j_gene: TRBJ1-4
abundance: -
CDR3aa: CASSYSNRENEKLFF
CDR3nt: TGTGCCAGCAGTTACTCGAACAGGGAAAATGAAAAACTGTTTTTT

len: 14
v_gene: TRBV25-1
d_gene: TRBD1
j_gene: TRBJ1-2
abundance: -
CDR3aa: CASRSSGGGYGYTF
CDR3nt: TGTGCCAGCAGGAGTTCAGGGGGTGGGTATGGCTACACCTTC

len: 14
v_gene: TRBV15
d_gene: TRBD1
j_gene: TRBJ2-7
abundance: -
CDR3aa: CATSSNTGDSEQYF
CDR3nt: TGTGCCACCAGCAGCAATACAGGGGACAGCGAGCAGTACTTC

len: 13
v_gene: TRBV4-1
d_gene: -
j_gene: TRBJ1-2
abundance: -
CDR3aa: CASSLGGDYGYTF
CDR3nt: TGCGCCAGCAGCCTCGGGGGTGACTATGGCTACACCTTC

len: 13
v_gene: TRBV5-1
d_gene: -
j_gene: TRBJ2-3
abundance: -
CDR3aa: CASSSGDTDTQYF
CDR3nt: TGCGCCAGCAGCTCCGGAGATACAGATACGCAGTATTTT

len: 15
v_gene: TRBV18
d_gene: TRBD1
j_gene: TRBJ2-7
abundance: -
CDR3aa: CASSPDQTGLYEQYF
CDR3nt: TGTGCCAGCTCACCCGACCAGACAGGGCTCTACGAGCAGTACTTC

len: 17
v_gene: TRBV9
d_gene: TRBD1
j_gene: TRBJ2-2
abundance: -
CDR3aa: CASSVGGTGTNTGELFF
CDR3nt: TGTGCCAGCAGCGTAGGCGGGACAGGGACGAACACCGGGGAGCTGTTTTTT

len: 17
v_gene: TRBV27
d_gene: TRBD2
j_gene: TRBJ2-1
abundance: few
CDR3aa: CASSSGTSGRIYNEQFF
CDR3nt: TGTGCCAGCAGCTCCGGGACTAGCGGGAGAATATACAATGAGCAGTTCTTC

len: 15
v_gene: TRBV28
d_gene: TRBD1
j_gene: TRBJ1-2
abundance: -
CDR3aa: CASSPRDRPNYGYTF
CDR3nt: TGTGCCAGCAGTCCGCGGGACAGGCCTAACTATGGCTACACCTTC

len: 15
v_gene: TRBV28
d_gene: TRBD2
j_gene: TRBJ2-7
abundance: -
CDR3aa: CASSPPGLILYEQYF
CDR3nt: TGTGCCAGCAGTCCTCCGGGACTAATACTATACGAGCAGTACTTC

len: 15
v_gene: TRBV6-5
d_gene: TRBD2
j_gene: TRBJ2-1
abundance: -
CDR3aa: CASSWGTSGYNEQFF
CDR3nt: TGTGCCAGCAGTTGGGGGACTAGCGGTTACAATGAGCAGTTCTTC

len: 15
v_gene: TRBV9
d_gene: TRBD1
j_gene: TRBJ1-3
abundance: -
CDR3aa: CASSVSGTVFNTIYF
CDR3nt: TGTGCCAGCAGCGTATCCGGGACAGTTTTTAACACCATATATTTT

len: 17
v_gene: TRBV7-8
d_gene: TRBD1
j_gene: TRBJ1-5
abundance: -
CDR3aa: CASSFTQGVGGNQPQHF
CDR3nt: TGTGCCAGCAGCTTTACACAGGGGGTCGGCGGCAATCAGCCCCAGCATTTT

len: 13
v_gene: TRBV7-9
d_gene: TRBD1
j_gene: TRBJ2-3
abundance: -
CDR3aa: CASSRTGPDTQYF
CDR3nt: TGTGCCAGCAGCCGGACAGGGCCAGATACGCAGTATTTT

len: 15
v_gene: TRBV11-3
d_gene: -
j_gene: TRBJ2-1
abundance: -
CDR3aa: CASSVHGGSYNEQFF
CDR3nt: TGTGCCAGCAGCGTCCACGGGGGCTCCTACAATGAGCAGTTCTTC

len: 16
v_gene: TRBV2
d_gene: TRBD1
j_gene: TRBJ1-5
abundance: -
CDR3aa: CASSGQGGRSNQPQHF
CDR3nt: TGTGCCAGCAGTGGTCAGGGGGGTCGGAGCAATCAGCCCCAGCATTTT

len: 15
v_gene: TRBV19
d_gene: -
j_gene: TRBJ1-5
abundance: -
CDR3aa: CASSIGGYSNQPQHF
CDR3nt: TGTGCCAGTAGTATAGGGGGCTATAGCAATCAGCCCCAGCATTTT

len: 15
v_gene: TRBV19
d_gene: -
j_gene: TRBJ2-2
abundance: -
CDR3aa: CASKTTPANTGELFF
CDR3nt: TGTGCCAGTAAAACGACACCAGCGAACACCGGGGAGCTGTTTTTT

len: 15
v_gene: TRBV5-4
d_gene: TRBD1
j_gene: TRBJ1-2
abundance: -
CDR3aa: CASSYVTGARGGYTF
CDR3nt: TGTGCCAGCAGCTATGTGACAGGGGCACGAGGTGGCTACACCTTC

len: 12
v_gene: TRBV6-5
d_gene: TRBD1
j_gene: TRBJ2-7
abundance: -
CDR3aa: CAGGTGTYEQYF
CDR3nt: TGTGCCGGGGGGACAGGGACCTACGAGCAGTACTTC

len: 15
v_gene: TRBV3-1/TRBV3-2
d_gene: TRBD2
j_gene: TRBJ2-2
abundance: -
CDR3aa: CASSQGLAGTGELFF
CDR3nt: TGTGCCAGCAGCCAAGGACTAGCGGGCACCGGGGAGCTGTTTTTT

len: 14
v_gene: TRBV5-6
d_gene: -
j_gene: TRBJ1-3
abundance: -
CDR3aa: CASRPRATGNTIYF
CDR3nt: TGTGCCAGCAGACCGAGGGCCACTGGAAACACCATATATTTT